The rows below give T cell receptor beta chains drawn from one sample of a study of blood T cell repertoires in COVID-19. Some clones are missing from TCRdb's copy, which holds only in-frame ones; the method was immunoSEQ multiplex PCR. The sample shows 220,000 or so clones, approximately 83% of them seen only once. Sequenced input: peripheral blood. The receptors were gathered from an older woman with acute or convalescent COVID-19. Each CDR3 is given with its conserved first and last residue. The D gene is left open where the match is weak. Clone size is stated in some rows and not others, as once, few, many or a class when expanded.

CDR3nt,CDR3aa,v_gene,d_gene,j_gene,abundance
TGTGCCAGCAAGGAGGGGGCTTATAGCAATCAGCCCCAGCATTTT,CASKEGAYSNQPQHF,TRBV6-5,TRBD1,TRBJ1-5,few
TGTGCCAGTAGTATAGTTCCAGGTGTAAATCAGCCCCAGCATTTT,CASSIVPGVNQPQHF,TRBV19,.,TRBJ1-5,.
TGCAGCGTTGAAGCCCCCTTTTCTGGACACTACGAGCAGTACTTC,CSVEAPFSGHYEQYF,TRBV29-1,.,TRBJ2-7,.
TGCGCCAGCAGCTTGAGGACTAGCGGGGGCAATGAGCAGTTCTTC,CASSLRTSGGNEQFF,TRBV5-1,TRBD2,TRBJ2-1,.
TGTGCCAGCAGTTCCGGACAGGGGATCTATGGCTACACCTTC,CASSSGQGIYGYTF,TRBV28,TRBD1,TRBJ1-2,.
TGTGCCATCAGGCAGGGCCCGAACACCGGGGAGCTGTTTTTT,CAIRQGPNTGELFF,TRBV10-3,.,TRBJ2-2,.
TGTGCCAGCAGCCAAGAACCAGGGAGCACAGATACGCAGTATTTT,CASSQEPGSTDTQYF,TRBV4-2,.,TRBJ2-3,.
TGTGCCAGCAGCTTCCCCGGTACTGAAGCTTTCTTT,CASSFPGTEAFF,TRBV13,.,TRBJ1-1,.
TGTGCCAGCAGTTCTTGGCCTGGCTACACCTTC,CASSSWPGYTF,TRBV28,.,TRBJ1-2,few
TGTGCCAGCAGCCCACTAGCGGGGGGGCTTACCGGGGAGCTGTTTTTT,CASSPLAGGLTGELFF,TRBV9,TRBD2,TRBJ2-2,.
TGTGCCAGCAGCCCGCCGGGACAGGGGGCAAGTGGCTACACCTTC,CASSPPGQGASGYTF,TRBV7-9,TRBD1,TRBJ1-2,.
TGTGCCAGCAGGAAGGCGGCAGCCAATTATGGCTACACCTTC,CASRKAAANYGYTF,TRBV6-5,.,TRBJ1-2,once
TGTGCCAGCTCATCCATTTCAGGGATGCGTGGCTACACCTTC,CASSSISGMRGYTF,TRBV18,.,TRBJ1-2,few